The next 3 T cell receptor beta chains were all read from a single sample in a study of blood T cells in healthy people across ages. With a J-beta primer mix and a sample-barcoded 5' primer, a second PCR ran roughly 6 to 11 cycles. MiXCR, run by TCRdb on the 5' RACE reads, gives a single entry per CDR3 protein. The sample has about a million distinct CDR3 sequences, 51% seen once; the top ten hold around a fifth. The specimen was blood. The receptors stem from a woman aged 60-75 years in good health.

In this sample, this clonotype turned up a few times. This chain links TRBV11-2 with TRBJ2-1; maybe TRBD2 (6 bases). CDR1 is SGHAT and CDR2 is FQNNGV in the germline V gene. Trimming left V 3 bases short and J 5 bases short, with 11 bases between. The CDR3 is 14 residues long. The CDR3 is CASSFRRGNNEQFF. The CDR3 nucleotides read TGTGCCAGCAGCTTTCGGAGGGGCAACAATGAGCAGTTCTTC.

The CDR3 loop reads CASSYREGGGYTF. The CDR3 bases are TGTGCCAGCAGCTACAGGGAGGGGGGGGGCTACACCTTC. V usage is TRBV7-2 and J usage is TRBJ1-2, with TRBD1 as a possible D gene (6 bases). The CDR3 totals 13 residues. Germline values: CDR1 SGHTA, CDR2 FQGNSA. Trimming took off 4 bases at V and 8 bases at J, with 14 bases between the two ends.

The J gene is TRBJ2-1, the V gene TRBV4-3, with no clear D. The last part of the DNA fits TRBJ2-7 better; the J call may be wrong. This CDR3 contains 13 residues. The germline V gene has CDR1 LGHNA and CDR2 YSLEER. The CDR3 loop reads CASSQEYYNEQYF. The CDR3, as DNA: TGCGCCAGCAGCCAAGAATACTACAATGAGCAGTACTTC.